This T cell receptor beta chain came from a study of blood T cell repertoires in COVID-19. Measured with immunoSEQ multiplex PCR; TCRdb has only the in-frame clones, and not every one. The sample has about 310,000 clones, approximately 91% seen once. This clone was seen a single time. Germline V gene data show CDR1 as MDHEN and CDR2 as SYDVKM. Trimming left V 5 bases short and J 6 bases short, with 13 bases between. The CDR3 is made up of 13 amino acids. Cohorts were based on clinical histories the participants reported. The rearrangement links TRBV28 to TRBJ1-1; no firm D call. The sequenced material came from PBMCs or T cells enriched from blood (not recorded which). The sequence was collected from a woman between 40 and 50 years old who had recovered from COVID-19. The CDR3 DNA reads as TGTGCCAGCAGTGTAGGAACGGAGGCTGAAGCTTTCTTT. Translated: CASSVGTEAEAFF.